The 22 T cell receptor beta chains below all came from one sample that was sequenced in a study of blood T cell repertoires in COVID-19. TCRdb's copy holds only in-frame clones and misses some; the assay was immunoSEQ multiplex PCR. The sample lists fewer than 95,000 clones; about three quarters were seen once. The source material was peripheral blood. These receptors all come from a woman of 80 years or more with acute or convalescent COVID-19.

The chain carries TRBV6-1 and TRBJ1-6; D may be TRBD1 (6 bases). This CDR3 is 15 amino acids long. V lost 2 bases to trimming and J lost 8 bases, with 13 bases between them. Germline assignment: CDR1 MNHNS and CDR2 SASEGT. The CDR3 region has the DNA TGTGCCAGCAGTGAAATTGACAGGACTTATTCACCCCTCCACTTT. This codes for CASSEIDRTYSPLHF.

This clone was picked up a small number of times. This sequence joins TRBV18 and TRBJ1-2; the D gene is possibly TRBD1 (6 bases). CDR1 and CDR2 (germline): KGHSH, LQKENI. This CDR3 has 13 residues. Trimming took off 3 bases at V and 8 bases at J, with 13 bases between the two ends. The CDR3 nucleotides are TGTGCCAGCTCACCGACAGCGGGACAAGGCTACACCTTC. This sequence encodes CASSPTAGQGYTF. Filled out from reference TRBV18 and TRBJ1-2, the complete variable domain reads NAGVMQNPRHLVRRRGQEARLRCSPMKGHSHVYWYRQLPEEGLKFMVYLQKENIIDESGMPKERFSAEFPKEGPSILRIQQVVRGDSAAYFCASSPTAGQGYTFGSGTRLTVV.

The chain links TRBV19 to TRBJ2-2; no reliable D call. CDR1 LNHDA and CDR2 SQIVND come from the germline V gene (reference sequence). The CDR3 length is 14 residues. Trimming cost V 7 bases and J 4 bases, with 13 bases left between them. CDR3: CASTAVWSTGELFF. In DNA, the CDR3 is TGTGCCAGTACCGCCGTTTGGAGCACCGGGGAGCTGTTTTTT.

This clone came up once. This chain joins TRBV10-3 and TRBJ1-2, with 8 bases fitting TRBD1. This CDR3 spans 15 amino acids. V dropped 8 bases and J dropped 5; count of bases not matched to a gene: 13. The germline gives CDR1 ENHRY, CDR2 SYGVKD. In DNA form, the CDR3 reads TGTGCCATCGGGGACAGGTCGGACTCCCTTTATGGCTACACCTTC. Translated: CAIGDRSDSLYGYTF.

The sample holds a few counts of this clone. The rearrangement joins TRBV5-1 to TRBJ1-1; 9 positions agree with TRBD1. This CDR3 region has 13 residues. CDR1 SGHRS and CDR2 YFSETQ come from the germline V gene. With V trimmed by 3 bases and J by 5 bases, 2 bases remained unmatched. The CDR3 DNA is TGCGCCAGCAGCTGGGGACAGGGTACTGAAGCTTTCTTT. Translated, it gives CASSWGQGTEAFF.

This clone was seen a few times. The chain couples TRBV7-8 to TRBJ2-7; 11 bases are a match to TRBD1. Losses at the gene ends were 3 bases for V and 4 bases for J; bases not matched to a gene: 5. This CDR3 has 15 amino acids. The germline CDR1 and CDR2 sequences are SGHVS and FQNEAQ. The CDR3 DNA follows: TGTGCCAGCAGCTTGGACAGGGGGCAAATATACGAGCAGTACTTC. This gives the protein CASSLDRGQIYEQYF.

The gene calls are TRBV5-1 and TRBJ2-1, with TRBD1 matching over 7 bases. The CDR3 has 16 amino acids. Germline V CDR1 and CDR2: SGHRS, YFSETQ. Trimming at V came to 3 bases and at J to 5 bases, leaving 11 bases not matched to a gene. DNA of the CDR3: TGCGCCAGCAGCTACACTTCCGGGACAGCCAACAATGAGCAGTTCTTC. The encoded protein is CASSYTSGTANNEQFF.

This clone was seen ten or more times. The V and J genes are TRBV27 and TRBJ2-2; the D gene is possibly TRBD1 (5 bases). Trimming removed 3 bases from V and 4 bases from J, with 9 bases in between. Germline-derived CDR1 and CDR2 are MNHEY and SMNVEV (reference sequence). This CDR3 has 14 amino acids. CDR3 sequence reads: CASSFGASTGELFF. The CDR3, as DNA: TGTGCCAGCAGTTTTGGGGCCTCCACCGGGGAGCTGTTTTTT.

The CDR3 nucleotides read TGTGCCAGCAGCCAAGTGGGGGCTGGTGGCTACACCTTC. It yields the protein CASSQVGAGGYTF. The V gene is TRBV3-1 (or the pseudogene TRBV3-2), the J gene TRBJ1-2; D possibly corresponds to TRBD1 (6 bases). CDR3 length: 13 amino acids. CDR1 LGHDT and CDR2 YNNKEL come from the germline V gene (reference sequence). Trimming pared 1 base from V and 7 bases from J, leaving 10 bases between.

This rearrangement joins TRBV6-2 or TRBV6-3 to TRBJ2-7; unclear D gene. The CDR3 is 15 amino acids. Deletions cut 0 bases from V and 0 bases from J, with 9 bases between. Germline V CDR1 and CDR2: MNHEY, SVGEGT. The CDR3 region has the DNA TGTGCCAGCAGTTACTCGGTACAGAACTCCTACGAGCAGTACTTC. It is translated as CASSYSVQNSYEQYF.

V and J are TRBV7-2 and TRBJ1-1, with D possibly matching TRBD1 (5 bases). Germline V gives CDR1 SGHTA, CDR2 FQGNSA. CDR3 length equals 14 residues. The V end was cut by 5 bases, the J end by 5 bases, with 15 bases between. The CDR3 sequence is CASSPITRGTEAFF. As DNA, the CDR3 is TGTGCCAGCAGCCCAATAACTCGGGGGACTGAAGCTTTCTTT. Combining the CDR3 with reference TRBV7-2 and TRBJ1-1 gives the whole variable domain GAGVSQSPSNKVTEKGKDVELRCDPISGHTALYWYRQSLGQGLEFLIYFQGNSAPDKSGLPSDRFSAERTGGSVSTLTIQRTQQEDSAVYLCASSPITRGTEAFFGQGTRLTVV.

The sample holds one count of this clone. The gene calls are TRBV7-3 and TRBJ2-1; TRBD2 agrees at 12 bases. Trimming took 5 bases from V and 5 from J; bases not matched to a gene: 7. The germline V gene has CDR1 SGHTA and CDR2 FQGTGA. CDR3 size: 16 residues. The CDR3 sequence: CASSRRLAGVDNEQFF. As DNA, the CDR3 is TGTGCCAGCAGCCGGCGACTAGCGGGGGTAGACAATGAGCAGTTCTTC.

With respect to this clone: A read error may account for a junction end that differs from germline. The V gene is TRBV5-1, the J gene TRBJ1-2; TRBD1 is a possible D gene (6 bases). The germline V gene has CDR1 SGHRS and CDR2 YFSETQ. This CDR3 contains 12 residues. The CDR3 DNA is TGCGCCAGCAGCCCAAATCGGGACAAGTGTGTCTTC. It specifies CASSPNRDKCVF. Looking up the rest from reference TRBV5-1 and TRBJ1-2 gives the full variable domain: KAGVTQTPRYLIKTRGQQVTLSCSPISGHRSVSWYQQTPGQGLQFLFEYFSETQRNKGNFPGRFSGRQFSNSRSEMNVSTLELGDSALYLCASSPNRDKCVFGSGTRLTVV.

CDR3 DNA: TGTGCCAGCATAGGGGACTCTGGGGCCAACGTCCTGACTTTC. Translated: CASIGDSGANVLTF. This chain connects TRBV6-6 to TRBJ2-6; weak D call: TRBD1 (5 bases). Trimming pared 7 bases from V and 0 bases from J, leaving 7 bases between. The CDR3 contains 14 residues. Germline-derived CDR1 and CDR2 are MNHNY and SVGAGI (reference sequence).

The table lists this clone with a few counts. The CDR3: CASSVDQQGPETGPYGYTF. The CDR3 coding sequence is TGTGCCAGCAGCGTAGATCAGCAGGGTCCAGAGACAGGGCCTTATGGCTACACCTTC. V is TRBV9 and J is TRBJ1-2; 7 bases are a match to TRBD1. J lost 5 bases, V lost 0 bases, and 19 bases had no gene match. CDR3 length: 19 residues. Germline V CDR1 and CDR2: SGDLS, YYNGEE.

This clone showed up many times. J is TRBJ2-3 and V is TRBV5-1; TRBD1 might be the D (6 bases). The CDR3 is made up of 15 amino acids. Germline CDR1 and CDR2: SGHRS and YFSETQ. Deletions cut 4 bases from V and 6 bases from J, with 18 bases between. CDR3 DNA: TGCGCCAGCAGCCCTACAGGGTCGAAGAAGGATACGCAGTATTTT. Amino acid sequence: CASSPTGSKKDTQYF.

This chain connects TRBV5-1 to TRBJ2-5, with 12 nucleotides matching TRBD2. CDR3 length: 16 residues. In germline, CDR1 is SGHRS, CDR2 YFSETQ. V trimming: 4 bases; J trimming: 4 bases; junction bases outside the gene matches: 8. CDR3 amino acids: CASSPGTSGLGETQYF. In DNA, the CDR3 is TGCGCCAGCAGCCCGGGGACTAGCGGGTTGGGAGAGACCCAGTACTTC.

The V and J genes are TRBV7-2 and TRBJ1-2; D is unresolved. Germline CDR1 reads SGHTA; CDR2 reads FQGNSA. This CDR3 has 12 amino acids. V lost 7 bases to trimming and J lost 5 bases, with 11 bases between them. The CDR3 DNA reads TGTGCCAGCACCCTCCCGGGGTATGGCTACACCTTC. Protein product: CASTLPGYGYTF.

This clone was seen only a few times. The chain employs TRBV7-9 and TRBJ2-1; 10 nucleotides match TRBD2. Losses at the gene ends were 5 bases for V and 2 bases for J; bases not matched to a gene: 3. The CDR3 is made up of 15 amino acids. Germline V gene sequence: CDR1 SEHNR, CDR2 FQNEAQ (reference sequence). CDR3: CASSPGTSAYNEQFF. CDR3 bases: TGTGCCAGCAGCCCCGGGACTAGCGCCTACAATGAGCAGTTCTTC.

V is TRBV6-5 and J is TRBJ1-2; 9 nucleotides line up with TRBD1. Trimming at V came to 8 bases and at J to 6 bases, leaving 13 bases not matched to a gene. Germline CDR1 is MNHEY and CDR2 is SVGAGI. The CDR3 runs to 15 residues. CDR3 protein: CASGPEGDRVHGYTF. Written as DNA, the CDR3 is TGTGCCAGCGGGCCGGAGGGGGACAGGGTTCATGGCTACACCTTC.

The V and J genes are TRBV2 and TRBJ2-7; D not resolved. The germline CDR1 and CDR2 sequences are SNHLY and FYNNEI. The CDR3 is made up of 13 amino acids. Trimming took off 3 bases at V and 2 bases at J, with 8 bases between the two ends. In nucleotides, the CDR3 is TGTGCCAGCAGTGATATCTCCCCCTACGAGCAGTACTTC. This encodes CASSDISPYEQYF.

This chain uses TRBV29-1 with TRBJ1-1, with D perhaps matching TRBD1 (6 bases). Germline V gene data show CDR1 as SQVTM and CDR2 as ANQGSEA. V lost 4 bases and J 7 bases, leaving 19 bases between the germline ends. The CDR3 sequence is 14 residues long. The chain's CDR3 is CSVVGVWGQSEAFF. The CDR3 bases are TGCAGCGTTGTCGGGGTCTGGGGGCAGAGTGAAGCTTTCTTT.